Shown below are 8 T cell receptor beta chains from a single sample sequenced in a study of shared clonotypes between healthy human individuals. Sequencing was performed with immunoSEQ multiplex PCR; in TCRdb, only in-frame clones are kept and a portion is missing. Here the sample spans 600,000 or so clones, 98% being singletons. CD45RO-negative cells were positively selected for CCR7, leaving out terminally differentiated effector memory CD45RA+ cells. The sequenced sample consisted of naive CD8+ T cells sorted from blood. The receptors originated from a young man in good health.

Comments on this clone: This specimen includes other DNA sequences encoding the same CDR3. The CDR3 here is CASSPGTGGYEQYF. The CDR3 bases are TGTGCCAGCTCACCTGGGACAGGGGGGTACGAGCAGTACTTC. This sequence joins TRBV18 and TRBJ2-7; 11 nucleotides agree with TRBD1. CDR3 length: 14 amino acids. Unmatched junction bases numbered 2, after V lost 3 bases and J lost 4 bases. Germline V gene data show CDR1 as KGHSH and CDR2 as LQKENI.

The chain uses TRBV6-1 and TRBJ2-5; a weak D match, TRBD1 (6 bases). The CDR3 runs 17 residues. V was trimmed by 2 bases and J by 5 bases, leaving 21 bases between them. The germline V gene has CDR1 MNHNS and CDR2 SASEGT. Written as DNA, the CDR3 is TGTGCCAGCAGTGAACCTGGACAGTTCAATCTTGGGGAGACCCAGTACTTC. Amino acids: CASSEPGQFNLGETQYF.

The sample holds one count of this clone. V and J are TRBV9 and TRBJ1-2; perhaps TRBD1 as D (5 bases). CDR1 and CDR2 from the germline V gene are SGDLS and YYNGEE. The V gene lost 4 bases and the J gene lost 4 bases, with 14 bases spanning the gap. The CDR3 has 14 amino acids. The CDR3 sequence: CASSLGDWGYGYTF. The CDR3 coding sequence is TGTGCCAGCAGCCTAGGGGATTGGGGCTATGGCTACACCTTC.

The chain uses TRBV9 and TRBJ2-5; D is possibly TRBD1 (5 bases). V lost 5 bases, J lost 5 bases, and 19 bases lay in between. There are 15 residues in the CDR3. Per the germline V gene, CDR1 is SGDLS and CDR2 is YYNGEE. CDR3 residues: CASSPGHNLRETQYF. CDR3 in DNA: TGTGCCAGCAGTCCAGGACATAACCTCAGGGAGACCCAGTACTTC.

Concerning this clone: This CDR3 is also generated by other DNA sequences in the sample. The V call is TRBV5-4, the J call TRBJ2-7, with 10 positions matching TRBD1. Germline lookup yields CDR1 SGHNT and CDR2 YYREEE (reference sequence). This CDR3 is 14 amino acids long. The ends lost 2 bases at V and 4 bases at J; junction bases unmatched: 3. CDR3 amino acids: CASSLGDRGYEQYF. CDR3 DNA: TGTGCCAGCAGCTTAGGGGACAGGGGTTACGAGCAGTACTTC. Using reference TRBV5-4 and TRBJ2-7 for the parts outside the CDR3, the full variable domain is ETGVTQSPTHLIKTRGQQVTLRCSSQSGHNTVSWYQQALGQGPQFIFQYYREEENGRGNFPPRFSGLQFPNYSSELNVNALELDDSALYLCASSLGDRGYEQYFGPGTRLTVT.

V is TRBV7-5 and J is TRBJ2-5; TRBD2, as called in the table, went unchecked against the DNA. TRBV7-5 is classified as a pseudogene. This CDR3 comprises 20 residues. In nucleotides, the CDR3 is TGTGCCAGAAGCTCAAGGACTAGCGGGAGGGTACATGAAAGCCAAGAGACCCAGTACTTC. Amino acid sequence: CARSSRTSGRVHESQETQYF.

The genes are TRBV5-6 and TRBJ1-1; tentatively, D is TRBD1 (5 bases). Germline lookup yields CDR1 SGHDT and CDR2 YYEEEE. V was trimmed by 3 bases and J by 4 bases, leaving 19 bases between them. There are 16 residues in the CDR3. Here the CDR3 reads CASSWFDGTLSTEAFF. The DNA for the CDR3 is TGTGCCAGCAGCTGGTTTGACGGGACCTTGAGCACTGAAGCTTTCTTT.

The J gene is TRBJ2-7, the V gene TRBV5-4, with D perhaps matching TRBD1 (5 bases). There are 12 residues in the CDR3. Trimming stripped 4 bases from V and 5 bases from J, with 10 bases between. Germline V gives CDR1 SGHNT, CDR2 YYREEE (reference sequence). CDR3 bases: TGTGCCAGCAGCCTAGGGGTTAACGAGCAGTACTTC. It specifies CASSLGVNEQYF. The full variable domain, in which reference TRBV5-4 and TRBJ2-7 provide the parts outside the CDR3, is ETGVTQSPTHLIKTRGQQVTLRCSSQSGHNTVSWYQQALGQGPQFIFQYYREEENGRGNFPPRFSGLQFPNYSSELNVNALELDDSALYLCASSLGVNEQYFGPGTRLTVT.